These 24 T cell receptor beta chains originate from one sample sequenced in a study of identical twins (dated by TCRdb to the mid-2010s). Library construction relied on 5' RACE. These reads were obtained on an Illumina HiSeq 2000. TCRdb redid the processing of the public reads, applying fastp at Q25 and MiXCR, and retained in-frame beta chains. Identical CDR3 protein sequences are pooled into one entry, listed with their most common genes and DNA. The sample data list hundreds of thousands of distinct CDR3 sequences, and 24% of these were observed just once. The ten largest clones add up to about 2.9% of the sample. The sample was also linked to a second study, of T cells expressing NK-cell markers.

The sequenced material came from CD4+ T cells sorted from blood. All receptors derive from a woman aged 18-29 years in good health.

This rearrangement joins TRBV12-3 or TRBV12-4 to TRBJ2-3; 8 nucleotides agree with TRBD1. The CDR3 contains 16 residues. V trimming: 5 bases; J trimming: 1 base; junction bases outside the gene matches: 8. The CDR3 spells CASSRRTTGGTDTQYF. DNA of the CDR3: TGTGCCAGCAGTCGAAGAACGACAGGGGGCACAGATACGCAGTATTTT.

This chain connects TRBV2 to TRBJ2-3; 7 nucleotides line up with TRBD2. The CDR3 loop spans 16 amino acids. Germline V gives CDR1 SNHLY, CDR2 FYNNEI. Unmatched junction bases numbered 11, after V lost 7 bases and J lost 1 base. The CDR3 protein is CASTRVREAGTDTQYF. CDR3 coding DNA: TGTGCCAGCACTCGAGTACGGGAGGCGGGCACAGATACGCAGTATTTT.

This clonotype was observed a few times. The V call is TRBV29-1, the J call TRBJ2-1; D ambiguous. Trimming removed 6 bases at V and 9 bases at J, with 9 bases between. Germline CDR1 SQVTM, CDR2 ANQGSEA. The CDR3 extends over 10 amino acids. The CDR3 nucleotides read TGCAGCGTATCCACGGGTGAGCAGTTCTTC. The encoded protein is CSVSTGEQFF.

Written as DNA, the CDR3 is TGCAGTGTAAAAGGGCCTCGGTGGGCAGATACGCAGTATTTT. This codes for CSVKGPRWADTQYF. This chain uses TRBV20-1 with TRBJ2-3, with D unclear. The CDR3 runs 14 residues. Per germline, CDR1 DFQATT and CDR2 SNEGSKA (reference sequence). The V and J ends lost 7 bases and 4 bases respectively, with 18 bases between them.

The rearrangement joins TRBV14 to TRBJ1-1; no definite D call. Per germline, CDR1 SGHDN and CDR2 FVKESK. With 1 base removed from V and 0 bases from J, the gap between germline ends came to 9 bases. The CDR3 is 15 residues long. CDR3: CASSQVGGLNTEAFF. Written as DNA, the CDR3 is TGTGCCAGCAGCCAAGTGGGCGGGTTGAACACTGAAGCTTTCTTT. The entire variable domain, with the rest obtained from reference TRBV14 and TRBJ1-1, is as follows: EAGVTQFPSHSVIEKGQTVTLRCDPISGHDNLYWYRRVMGKEIKFLLHFVKESKQDESGMPNNRFLAERTGGTYSTLKVQPAELEDSGVYFCASSQVGGLNTEAFFGQGTRLTVV.

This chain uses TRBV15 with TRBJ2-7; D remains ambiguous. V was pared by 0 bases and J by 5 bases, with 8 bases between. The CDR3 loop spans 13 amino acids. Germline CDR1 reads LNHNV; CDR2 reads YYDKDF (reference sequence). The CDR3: CATSRDRRDEQYF. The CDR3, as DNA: TGTGCCACCAGCAGAGATCGCCGGGACGAGCAGTACTTC. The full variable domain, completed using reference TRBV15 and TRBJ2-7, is DAMVIQNPRYQVTQFGKPVTLSCSQTLNHNVMYWYQQKSSQAPKLLFHYYDKDFNNEADTPDNFQSRRPNTSFCFLDIRSPGLGDTAMYLCATSRDRRDEQYFGPGTRLTVT.

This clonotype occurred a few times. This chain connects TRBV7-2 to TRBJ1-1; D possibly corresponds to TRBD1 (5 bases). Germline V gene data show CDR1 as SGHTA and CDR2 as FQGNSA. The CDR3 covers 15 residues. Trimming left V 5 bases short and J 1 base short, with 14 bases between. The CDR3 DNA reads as TGTGCCAGCAGCCGTTCCGGGGCGCGGAACACTGAAGCTTTCTTT. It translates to CASSRSGARNTEAFF.

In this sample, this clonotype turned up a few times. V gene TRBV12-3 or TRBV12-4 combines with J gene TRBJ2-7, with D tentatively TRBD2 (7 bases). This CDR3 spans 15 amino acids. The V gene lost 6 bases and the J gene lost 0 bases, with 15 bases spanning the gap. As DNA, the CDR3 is TGTGCCAGCAGCCGGGGGGCAGGGGCCTCCTACGAGCAGTACTTC. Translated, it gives CASSRGAGASYEQYF.

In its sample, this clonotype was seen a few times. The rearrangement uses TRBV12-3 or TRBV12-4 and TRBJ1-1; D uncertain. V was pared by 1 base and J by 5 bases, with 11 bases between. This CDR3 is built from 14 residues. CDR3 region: CASSLGARWTEAFF. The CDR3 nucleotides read TGTGCCAGCAGTTTAGGGGCAAGATGGACTGAAGCTTTCTTT.

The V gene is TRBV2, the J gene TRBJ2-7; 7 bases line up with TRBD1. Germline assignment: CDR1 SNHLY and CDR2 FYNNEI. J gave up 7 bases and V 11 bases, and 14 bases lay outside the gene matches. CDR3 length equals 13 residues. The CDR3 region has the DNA TGTGCCGGGGGAACGGACAGGCCGCGGGAGCAGTACTTC. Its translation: CAGGTDRPREQYF.

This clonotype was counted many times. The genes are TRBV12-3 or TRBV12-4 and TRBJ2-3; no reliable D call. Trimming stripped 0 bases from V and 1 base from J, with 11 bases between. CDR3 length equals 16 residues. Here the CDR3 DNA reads TGTGCCAGCAGTTTAGCGCTTTTGGTGGGCACAGATACGCAGTATTTT. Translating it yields CASSLALLVGTDTQYF.

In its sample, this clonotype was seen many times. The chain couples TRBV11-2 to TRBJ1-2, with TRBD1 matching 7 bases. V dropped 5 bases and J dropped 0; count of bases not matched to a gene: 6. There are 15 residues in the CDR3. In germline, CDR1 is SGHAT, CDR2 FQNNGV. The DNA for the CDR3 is TGTGCCAGCAGCCCCAACAGGGGTCCTAACTATGGCTACACCTTC. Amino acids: CASSPNRGPNYGYTF. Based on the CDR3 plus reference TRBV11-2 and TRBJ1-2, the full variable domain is EAGVAQSPRYKIIEKRQSVAFWCNPISGHATLYWYQQILGQGPKLLIQFQNNGVVDDSQLPKDRFSAERLKGVDSTLKIQPAKLEDSAVYLCASSPNRGPNYGYTFGSGTRLTVV.

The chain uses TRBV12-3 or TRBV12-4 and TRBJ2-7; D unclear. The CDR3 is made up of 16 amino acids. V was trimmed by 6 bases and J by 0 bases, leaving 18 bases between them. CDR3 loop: CASSSSWQSPSYEQYF. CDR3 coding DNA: TGTGCCAGCAGCTCATCCTGGCAGTCCCCCTCCTACGAGCAGTACTTC.

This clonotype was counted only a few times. CDR3 loop: CASSPLPGSGNTIYF. The CDR3 DNA reads as TGTGCCAGCAGCCCCCTGCCGGGCTCTGGAAACACCATATATTTT. The genes are TRBV7-3 and TRBJ1-3; no reliable D call. Germline V lookup: CDR1 SGHTA, CDR2 FQGTGA. The CDR3 totals 15 residues. Trimming cost V 5 bases and J 0 bases, with 11 bases left between them.

The CDR3 DNA is TGTGCCAGTAATCCCAAAGGGGGGACCCAGTACTTC. Encoded protein: CASNPKGGTQYF. The rearrangement joins TRBV7-9 to TRBJ2-5; D is possibly TRBD1 (6 bases). V shed 9 bases and J shed 7 bases, with 15 bases lying between them. The CDR3 consists of 12 residues. The V gene's germline CDR1 is SEHNR and CDR2 FQNEAQ (reference sequence).

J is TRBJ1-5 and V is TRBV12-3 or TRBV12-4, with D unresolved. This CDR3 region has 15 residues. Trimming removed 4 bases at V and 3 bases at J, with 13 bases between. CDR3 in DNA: TGTGCCAGCAGTTATAAGTGGGTCGACAATCAGCCCCAGCATTTT. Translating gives CASSYKWVDNQPQHF.

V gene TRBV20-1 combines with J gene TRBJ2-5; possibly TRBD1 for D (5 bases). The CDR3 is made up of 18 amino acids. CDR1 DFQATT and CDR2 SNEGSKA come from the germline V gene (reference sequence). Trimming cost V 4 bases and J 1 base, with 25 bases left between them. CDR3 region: CSAKGRGGAGFFQETQYF. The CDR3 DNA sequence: TGCAGTGCTAAAGGTAGAGGCGGCGCAGGGTTTTTCCAAGAGACCCAGTACTTC.

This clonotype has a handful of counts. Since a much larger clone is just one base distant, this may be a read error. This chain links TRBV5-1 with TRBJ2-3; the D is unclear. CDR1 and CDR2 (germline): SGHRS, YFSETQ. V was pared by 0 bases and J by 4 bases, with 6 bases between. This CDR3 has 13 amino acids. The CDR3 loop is CASSLDPADTQYF. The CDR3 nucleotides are TGCGCCAGCAGCTTGGACCCGGCAGATACGCAGTATTTT.

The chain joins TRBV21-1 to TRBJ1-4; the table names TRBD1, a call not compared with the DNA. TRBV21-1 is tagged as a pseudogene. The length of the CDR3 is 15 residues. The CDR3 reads CASSKKDRENEKLFF. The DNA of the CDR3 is TGTGCCAGCAGCAAGAAGGACAGGGAGAATGAAAAACTGTTTTTT.

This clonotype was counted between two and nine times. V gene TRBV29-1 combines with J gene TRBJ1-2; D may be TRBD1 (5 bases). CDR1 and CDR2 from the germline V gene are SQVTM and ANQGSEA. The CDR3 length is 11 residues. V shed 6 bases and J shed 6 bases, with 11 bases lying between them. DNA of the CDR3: TGCAGCGTCTGGGGGGGGGATGGCTACACCTTC. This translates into CSVWGGDGYTF.

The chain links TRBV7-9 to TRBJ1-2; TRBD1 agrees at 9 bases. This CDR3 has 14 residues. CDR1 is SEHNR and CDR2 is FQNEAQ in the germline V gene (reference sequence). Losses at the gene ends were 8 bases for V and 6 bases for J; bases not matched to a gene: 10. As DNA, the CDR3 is TGTGCCAGCGTACCATCGGGACAGGGTCATGGCTACACCTTC. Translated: CASVPSGQGHGYTF.

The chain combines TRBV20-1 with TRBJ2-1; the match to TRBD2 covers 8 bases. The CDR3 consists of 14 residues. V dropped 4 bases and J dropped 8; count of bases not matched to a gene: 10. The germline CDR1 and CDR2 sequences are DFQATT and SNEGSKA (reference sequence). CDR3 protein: CSATSTSARDEQFF. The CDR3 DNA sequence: TGCAGTGCTACCTCGACTAGCGCCCGTGATGAGCAGTTCTTC.

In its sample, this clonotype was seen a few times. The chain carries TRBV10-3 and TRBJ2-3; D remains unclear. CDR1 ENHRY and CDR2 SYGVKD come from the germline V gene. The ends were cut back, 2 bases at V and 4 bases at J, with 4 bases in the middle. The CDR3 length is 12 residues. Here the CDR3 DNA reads TGTGCCATCAGTGAGGCTCCAGATACGCAGTATTTT. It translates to CAISEAPDTQYF.

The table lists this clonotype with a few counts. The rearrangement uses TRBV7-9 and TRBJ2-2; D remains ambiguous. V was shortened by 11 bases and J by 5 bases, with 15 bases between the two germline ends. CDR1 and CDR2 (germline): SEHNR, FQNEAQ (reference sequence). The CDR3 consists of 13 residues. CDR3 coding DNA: TGTGCCTTCCGGAGTGCTACTACCGGGGAGCTGTTTTTT. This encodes CAFRSATTGELFF. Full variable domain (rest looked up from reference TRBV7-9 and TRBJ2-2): DTGVSQNPRHKITKRGQNVTFRCDPISEHNRLYWYRQTLGQGPEFLTYFQNEAQLEKSRLLSDRFSAERPKGSFSTLEIQRTEQGDSAMYLCAFRSATTGELFFGEGSRLTVL.